The 23 T cell receptor beta chains below come from one sample, sequenced in a study of control samples from healthy donors and cancer patients. TCRdb's copy holds only in-frame clones and misses some; the assay was immunoSEQ multiplex PCR. Altogether about 180,000 clones are present, 90% being singletons, with the ten largest covering around 1.4%. The specimen was blood. Receptors originate from a woman aged 50 to 60 in good health.

The CDR3 bases are TGTGCCAGCAGCCAGTCGGCGGGGGTTGGCTACACCTTC. This codes for CASSQSAGVGYTF. This rearrangement joins TRBV3-1 (or the pseudogene TRBV3-2) to TRBJ1-2, with a possible D match to TRBD1 (5 bases). Trimming removed 3 bases from V and 7 bases from J, with 12 bases in between. This CDR3 spans 13 amino acids. Germline V gene lookup returns CDR1 LGHDT and CDR2 YNNKEL (reference sequence).

V gene TRBV24-1 combines with J gene TRBJ2-1; tentatively, D is TRBD2 (6 bases). Germline assignment: CDR1 KGHDR and CDR2 SFDVKD. This CDR3 contains 17 residues. V dropped 4 bases and J dropped 0 bases, with 15 bases sitting between them. The CDR3 sequence: CATSDRDFSSSYNEQFF. The DNA for the CDR3 is TGTGCCACCAGTGACAGGGACTTCTCGAGCTCCTACAATGAGCAGTTCTTC.

V usage is TRBV2 and J usage is TRBJ1-1; 7 nucleotides match TRBD1. V lost 6 bases and J lost 1; bases outside the gene matches: 2. The CDR3 length is 13 residues. The germline CDR1 and CDR2 sequences are SNHLY and FYNNEI. The CDR3 sequence is CASSRDRNTEAFF. CDR3 nucleotide sequence: TGTGCCAGCAGCCGGGACAGGAACACTGAAGCTTTCTTT.

Written as DNA, the CDR3 is TGTGCCAGCAGCCCCCCCTTGGGGGCATATACCCTTAATGAAAAACTGTTTTTT. Translating it yields CASSPPLGAYTLNEKLFF. This sequence joins TRBV28 and TRBJ1-4; D possibly corresponds to TRBD1 (6 bases). This CDR3 is built from 18 residues. Per germline, CDR1 MDHEN and CDR2 SYDVKM. V gave up 6 bases and J gave up 4 bases, with 24 bases separating them.

The rearrangement joins TRBV18 to TRBJ1-2, with TRBD1 matching 8 bases. The CDR3 sequence is 13 residues long. With 6 bases clipped from V and 4 bases from J, the junction kept 4 bases outside the gene matches. CDR1 and CDR2 (germline): KGHSH, LQKENI. CDR3 DNA: TGTGCCAGCTCTGCGGACAGGGCCTATGGCTACACCTTC. This translates into CASSADRAYGYTF.

This chain joins TRBV28 and TRBJ1-5; a weak D match, TRBD1 (5 bases). Trimming took off 4 bases at V and 3 bases at J, with 13 bases between the two ends. Germline lookup yields CDR1 MDHEN and CDR2 SYDVKM. The CDR3 totals 15 residues. As DNA, the CDR3 is TGTGCCAGCAGTTCCTGGAGGGGCGACAATCAGCCCCAGCATTTT. It codes for CASSSWRGDNQPQHF.

This chain links TRBV11-2 with TRBJ2-5, with TRBD1 matching 8 bases. This CDR3 is built from 15 residues. The J segment lost 3 bases and the V segment lost 2 bases, leaving 5 bases of the junction unmatched. Germline V gene sequence: CDR1 SGHAT, CDR2 FQNNGV. CDR3 DNA sequence: TGTGCCAGCAGCTTATTCGGACAGGGAAAAGAGACCCAGTACTTC. Translation gives CASSLFGQGKETQYF.

The chain is built from TRBV3-1 (or the pseudogene TRBV3-2) and TRBJ2-1; 7 bases match TRBD2. The ends lost 2 bases at V and 3 bases at J; junction bases unmatched: 13. CDR1 is LGHDT, CDR2 YNNKEL, per germline (reference sequence). The CDR3 is made up of 18 amino acids. The CDR3 region has the DNA TGTGCCAGCAGCCAACCTGGGGTACCGGCGGGGGACTACAATGAGCAGTTCTTC. Residues: CASSQPGVPAGDYNEQFF.

The rearrangement links TRBV6-2 or TRBV6-3 to TRBJ2-2; tentatively, D is TRBD1 (5 bases). The CDR3 sequence is 14 residues long. The V end was cut by 5 bases, the J end by 1 base, with 8 bases between. CDR1 MNHEY and CDR2 SVGEGT come from the germline V gene. As DNA, the CDR3 is TGTGCCAGCAGTCTCCAGGGGAACACCGGGGAGCTGTTTTTT. Translating it yields CASSLQGNTGELFF.

The rearrangement uses TRBV6-5 and TRBJ1-2, with 8 nucleotides matching TRBD1. The CDR3 is made up of 13 amino acids. Germline-derived CDR1 and CDR2 are MNHEY and SVGAGI. J gave up 8 bases and V 1 base, and 3 bases lay outside the gene matches. The CDR3 sequence is CASSYFDRGGYTF. The DNA for the CDR3 is TGTGCCAGCAGTTACTTTGACAGGGGCGGCTACACCTTC.

This chain joins TRBV9 and TRBJ2-5; 10 bases line up with TRBD2. CDR1 and CDR2 (germline): SGDLS, YYNGEE. J lost 7 bases, V lost 0 bases, and 6 bases had no gene match. CDR3 size: 15 residues. The CDR3 DNA follows: TGTGCCAGCAGCGTAGATAGCGGGGGGCCCAGGACCCAGTACTTC. It is translated as CASSVDSGGPRTQYF. Full variable domain (missing parts from reference TRBV9 and TRBJ2-5): DSGVTQTPKHLITATGQRVTLRCSPRSGDLSVYWYQQSLDQGLQFLIQYYNGEERAKGNILERFSAQQFPDLHSELNLSSLELGDSALYFCASSVDSGGPRTQYFGPGTRLLVL.

The V gene is TRBV10-3, the J gene TRBJ1-1, with D uncertain. Germline values: CDR1 ENHRY, CDR2 SYGVKD. The CDR3 runs 13 residues. V shed 5 bases and J shed 1 base, with 8 bases lying between them. The CDR3 nucleotides are TGTGCCATCAGTAGGATCCCGAACACTGAAGCTTTCTTT. Translating gives CAISRIPNTEAFF.

This clone was recorded once. Here the CDR3 DNA reads TGTGCCATCAGTGGCCGAGGAAGCGGCACAGATACGCAGTATTTT. Translation gives CAISGRGSGTDTQYF. The V gene is TRBV10-3, the J gene TRBJ2-3, with D unclear. CDR3 size: 15 residues. Germline V lookup: CDR1 ENHRY, CDR2 SYGVKD. V was shortened by 4 bases and J by 1 base, with 12 bases between the two germline ends.

The chain is built from TRBV2 and TRBJ1-1; 7 bases are a match to TRBD1. V was clipped by 6 bases and J by 1 base; unmatched bases: 2. The CDR3 sequence is 13 residues long. Germline loops: CDR1 SNHLY, CDR2 FYNNEI. DNA of the CDR3: TGTGCCAGCAGGGGACAGAAGAACACTGAAGCTTTCTTT. As protein: CASRGQKNTEAFF.

The chain joins TRBV19 to TRBJ1-4; D not resolved. Between the trimmed V and J ends, which lost 6 bases and 0 bases, there was a span of 14 bases. The length of the CDR3 is 16 residues. Germline values: CDR1 LNHDA, CDR2 SQIVND (reference sequence). Here the CDR3 reads CASSRFVGSTNEKLFF. CDR3 DNA: TGTGCCAGTAGCCGGTTTGTTGGTTCAACTAATGAAAAACTGTTTTTT. Using reference TRBV19 and TRBJ1-4 for the parts outside the CDR3, the full variable domain is DGGITQSPKYLFRKEGQNVTLSCEQNLNHDAMYWYRQDPGQGLRLIYYSQIVNDFQKGDIAEGYSVSREKKESFPLTVTSAQKNPTAFYLCASSRFVGSTNEKLFFGSGTQLSVL.

CDR3 nucleotides: TGTGCCAGCAGCTTAAGACTAGCGGGGGTGAAGCAGTTCTTC. This sequence encodes CASSLRLAGVKQFF. The genes are TRBV7-6 and TRBJ2-1; 12 bases line up with TRBD2. Trimming at V came to 2 bases and at J to 11 bases, leaving 4 bases not matched to a gene. Germline V gene sequence: CDR1 SGHVS, CDR2 FNYEAQ. CDR3 length equals 14 residues. Using reference TRBV7-6 and TRBJ2-1 for the parts outside the CDR3, the full variable domain is GAGVSQSPRYKVTKRGQDVALRCDPISGHVSLYWYRQALGQGPEFLTYFNYEAQQDKSGLPNDRFSAERPEGSISTLTIQRTEQRDSAMYRCASSLRLAGVKQFFGPGTRLTVL.

The chain joins TRBV7-2 to TRBJ2-1; 9 bases fit TRBD1. The CDR3 is 14 residues long. CDR1 is SGHTA and CDR2 is FQGNSA in the germline V gene. The trim removed 5 bases at V and 9 bases at J, leaving 8 bases unmatched. CDR3 in DNA: TGTGCCAGCAGCCCACAGGGGGCTCGTGGTGAGCAGTTCTTC. Its translation is CASSPQGARGEQFF. The whole variable domain, remainder taken from reference TRBV7-2 and TRBJ2-1, is GAGVSQSPSNKVTEKGKDVELRCDPISGHTALYWYRQSLGQGLEFLIYFQGNSAPDKSGLPSDRFSAERTGGSVSTLTIQRTQQEDSAVYLCASSPQGARGEQFFGPGTRLTVL.

V usage is TRBV5-5 and J usage is TRBJ2-2, with 8 bases lining up with TRBD1. CDR3 length: 14 residues. CDR1 and CDR2 (germline): SGHKS, YYEKEE (reference sequence). The V gene end was trimmed by 2 bases and the J gene end by 5 bases; junction bases not matched to a gene: 2. The CDR3 DNA follows: TGTGCCAGCAGCTTTAGGACAGGGACCGGGGAGCTGTTTTTT. Protein product: CASSFRTGTGELFF.

The chain uses TRBV11-2 and TRBJ1-1, with D perhaps matching TRBD1 (6 bases). Germline V gene data show CDR1 as SGHAT and CDR2 as FQNNGV. This CDR3 is built from 15 residues. The ends were cut back, 3 bases at V and 4 bases at J, with 15 bases in the middle. The CDR3 DNA is TGTGCCAGCAGCTTCAATGGGGGCGGCGGCACTGAAGCTTTCTTT. Translation: CASSFNGGGGTEAFF. The variable domain in full, with the rest retrieved from reference TRBV11-2 and TRBJ1-1, is EAGVAQSPRYKIIEKRQSVAFWCNPISGHATLYWYQQILGQGPKLLIQFQNNGVVDDSQLPKDRFSAERLKGVDSTLKIQPAKLEDSAVYLCASSFNGGGGTEAFFGQGTRLTVV.

The chain couples TRBV24-1 to TRBJ2-4; 8 nucleotides align to TRBD1. V shed 4 bases and J 8 bases; nucleotides not matched to a gene: 6. Germline V gene lookup returns CDR1 KGHDR and CDR2 SFDVKD. This CDR3 is 14 amino acids long. The CDR3 sequence is CATSDMDRADIQYF. DNA of the CDR3: TGTGCCACCAGTGACATGGACAGGGCTGACATTCAGTACTTC.

This chain connects TRBV9 to TRBJ1-1, with D perhaps TRBD1 (5 bases). The CDR3 covers 16 residues. The V and J ends lost 0 bases and 0 bases respectively, with 12 bases between them. The germline V gene encodes CDR1 SGDLS and CDR2 YYNGEE. In DNA, the CDR3 is TGTGCCAGCAGCGTAGTAGTGTCAGGGATGAACACTGAAGCTTTCTTT. Encoded protein: CASSVVVSGMNTEAFF.

V and J are TRBV19 and TRBJ1-5, with 7 bases lining up with TRBD1. Germline assignment: CDR1 LNHDA and CDR2 SQIVND (reference sequence). V shed 8 bases, J shed 4 bases, and the junction held 8 bases outside the gene matches. The CDR3 spans 14 residues. CDR3 sequence reads: CASWPGQRNQPQHF. CDR3 coding DNA: TGTGCCAGTTGGCCGGGACAGCGAAATCAGCCCCAGCATTTT.

V is TRBV24-1 and J is TRBJ2-2; 7 bases are shared with TRBD1. J lost 6 bases, V lost 5 bases, and 8 bases had no gene match. Germline V gene lookup returns CDR1 KGHDR and CDR2 SFDVKD. The CDR3 length is 15 residues. CDR3 amino acids: CATSALDRLAGELFF. CDR3 DNA: TGTGCCACCAGTGCCCTGGACAGGCTCGCCGGGGAGCTGTTTTTT.